This TCR beta chain was obtained from a study of Graves' ophthalmopathy and Graves' hyperthyroidism. Study in general: Stable hyperthyroid donors showed no ophthalmopathy during 18 months follow-up. Study results and limitations: Clonotypes were expanded in thyroid at above 0.001 frequency, and most also appeared in blood. Ophthalmopathy progression prediction by the model yielded a sensitivity of approximately 70% and a specificity of about 72%.

Clinical symptoms and serum thyroxine were used for diagnosis; TRAb, thyroid ultrasound and orbital computed tomography were also relied on. The sequenced template was RNA, covering the TCR beta CDR3 region. First-round RT-PCR used HTBI primers; second-round multiplex PCR followed. TCRdb re-analysed the multiplex PCR reads in MiXCR, keeping a single row per CDR3 protein. Here the sample spans 580,000 or so distinct CDR3 sequences, under 40% being singletons. In the case of this clonotype: What it recognizes is unknown.

Trimming removed 5 bases from V and 4 bases from J; junction bases left unmatched: 11. Germline V lookup: CDR1 SGHRS, CDR2 YFSETQ. This CDR3 region has 15 residues. The chain uses TRBV5-1 and TRBJ1-2, with TRBD1 matching over 7 bases. Sequencing input: peripheral blood or thyroid tissue (not recorded which). This TCR derives from an adult man with Graves' hyperthyroidism. The CDR3 nucleotides are TGCGCCAGCAGTCCCGGGACAGAATTGAGCTATGGCTACACCTTC. It specifies CASSPGTELSYGYTF.